Sequencing of this TCR beta chain was carried out in a study of T cell clonality in common variable immunodeficiency. General study points: CVID subjects showed higher TCRbeta clonality than healthy controls.

This clone was counted many times. What it binds is not known. Control and CVID samples contributed equal amounts of genomic DNA. Produced via immunoSEQ multiplex PCR; TCRdb's table is partial and in-frame only. The sample is made up of tens of thousands of clones, none counted only once. Both groups were predominantly of Caucasian heritage. Blood samples were heparinized, about 5 to 9 ml per donor. Sequencing was performed on peripheral blood mononuclear cells. This sequence originates from a person aged 18 to 75 in good health.

The CDR3 reads CSVLGTSGRGSSYNEQFF. The sequenced part of the CDR3 DNA is TGCAGCGTTCTAGGGACTAGCGGGAGGGGGAGCTCCTACAATGAG. V is TRBV29-1 and J is TRBJ2-1; 16 bases match TRBD2. The read gets to within 3 residues of the CDR3 end, and the germline J gene fills in the rest. Germline V CDR1 and CDR2: SQVTM, ANQGSEA. V shed 5 bases, J shed 0 bases, and the junction held 7 bases outside the gene matches. The CDR3 runs to 18 residues.